In this sample, the clone carrying this TCR beta chain turned up a few times. Its antigen is as yet unknown. TCRdb's copy holds only in-frame clones and misses some; the assay was immunoSEQ multiplex PCR. The profile covers 1.5 million to 2.5 million clones, with over 85% appearing a single time and roughly 1% taken by the ten largest. CD45RO-negative cells were positively selected for CCR7, leaving out terminally differentiated effector memory CD45RA+ cells. Donors comprised only Caucasian adults living in Nashville, Tennessee. Germline-derived CDR1 and CDR2 are MDHEN and SYDVKM. Trimming took off 1 base at V and 7 bases at J, with 8 bases between the two ends. The CDR3 covers 13 residues. This sample is drawn from a study of shared clonotypes between healthy human individuals. Study outcomes and limitations: Naive subsets, compared against memory subsets, generally had larger estimated richness values.

This sequence originates from a man aged 18 to 30 in good health. The chain links TRBV28 to TRBJ1-5; D unclear. Sequenced sample: naive CD8+ T cells sorted from blood. CDR3 amino acids: CASSLSFGQPQHF. The CDR3 region has the DNA TGTGCCAGCAGTTTATCTTTCGGACAGCCCCAGCATTTT. Variable domain in full (rest from reference TRBV28 and TRBJ1-5): DVKVTQSSRYLVKRTGEKVFLECVQDMDHENMFWYRQDPGLGLRLIYFSYDVKMKEKGDIPEGYSVSREKKERFSLILESASTNQTSMYLCASSLSFGQPQHFGDGTRLSIL.